These 5 T cell receptor beta chains share one sample of origin, sequenced in a study of blood T cell repertoires in COVID-19. This table comes from immunoSEQ multiplex PCR, and its TCRdb copy is limited to in-frame clones, with some not included. Of around 190,000 clones listed, 84% are singletons. The sample was PBMCs or T cells enriched from blood (not recorded which). Receptors were obtained from a woman aged 30 to 39 who had been exposed to COVID-19.

This chain joins TRBV5-6 and TRBJ2-3; TRBD1 agrees at 8 bases. Germline CDR1 reads SGHDT; CDR2 reads YYEEEE. The trim removed 2 bases at V and 7 bases at J, leaving 9 bases unmatched. This CDR3 spans 15 amino acids. The CDR3 loop is CASSFWDRISYTQYF. The CDR3 bases are TGTGCCAGCAGCTTCTGGGACAGGATCTCATATACGCAGTATTTT.

This clone was counted once. The V and J genes are TRBV7-2 and TRBJ2-7; perhaps TRBD1 as D (5 bases). V was trimmed by 1 base and J by 12 bases, leaving 13 bases between them. Per the germline V gene, CDR1 is SGHTA and CDR2 is FQGNSA. The CDR3 totals 12 residues. The CDR3 bases are TGTGCCAGCAGCTTAGGCCAGACAGTTCGGTACTTC. It translates to CASSLGQTVRYF.

The genes are TRBV7-6 and TRBJ1-1; D perhaps matches TRBD1 (6 bases). The CDR3 is 15 amino acids. V lost 4 bases and J 0 bases, leaving 12 bases between the germline ends. Germline values: CDR1 SGHVS, CDR2 FNYEAQ. CDR3 amino acids: CASSSRQDLNTEAFF. The DNA for the CDR3 is TGTGCCAGCAGCTCCAGACAGGACCTGAACACTGAAGCTTTCTTT.

The chain links TRBV5-6 to TRBJ1-1; D not certain. Germline lookup yields CDR1 SGHDT and CDR2 YYEEEE. The CDR3 sequence is 13 residues long. Trimming removed 2 bases at V and 2 bases at J, with 7 bases between. The CDR3 DNA follows: TGTGCCAGCAGCTTTGGCAGTAACACTGAAGCTTTCTTT. Translated, it gives CASSFGSNTEAFF.

The J gene is TRBJ2-7, the V gene TRBV4-1; TRBD2 is a possible D gene (5 bases). Looked up from germline, CDR1 is MGHRA and CDR2 is YSYEKL. The CDR3 contains 17 residues. V lost 0 bases and J lost 0, with 15 bases in between. CDR3 sequence (DNA): TGCGCCAGCAGCCAAGAGGGAGTCCATTCAAGCTCCTACGAGCAGTACTTC. Its protein is CASSQEGVHSSSYEQYF.